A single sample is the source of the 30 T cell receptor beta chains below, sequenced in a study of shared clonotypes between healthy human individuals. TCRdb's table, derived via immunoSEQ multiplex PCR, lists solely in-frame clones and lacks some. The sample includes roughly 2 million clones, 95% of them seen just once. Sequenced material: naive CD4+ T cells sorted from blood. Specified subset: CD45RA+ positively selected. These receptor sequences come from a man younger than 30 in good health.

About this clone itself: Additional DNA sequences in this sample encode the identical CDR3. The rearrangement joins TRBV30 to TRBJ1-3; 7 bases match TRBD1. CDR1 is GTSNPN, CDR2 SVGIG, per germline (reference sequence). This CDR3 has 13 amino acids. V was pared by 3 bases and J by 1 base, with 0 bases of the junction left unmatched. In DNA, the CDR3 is TGTGCCTGGAGCAGGGGGTCTGGAAACACCATATATTTT. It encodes CAWSRGSGNTIYF.

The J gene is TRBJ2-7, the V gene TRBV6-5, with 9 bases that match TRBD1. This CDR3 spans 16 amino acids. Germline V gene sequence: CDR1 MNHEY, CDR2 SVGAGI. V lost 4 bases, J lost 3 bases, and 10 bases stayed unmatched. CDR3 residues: CASSSTGTGKRYEQYF. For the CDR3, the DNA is TGTGCCAGCAGTTCAACCGGGACAGGGAAGCGCTACGAGCAGTACTTC.

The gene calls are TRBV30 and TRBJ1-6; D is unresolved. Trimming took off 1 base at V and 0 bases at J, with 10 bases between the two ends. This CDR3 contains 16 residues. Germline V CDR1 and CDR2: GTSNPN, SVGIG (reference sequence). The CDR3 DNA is TGTGCCTGGAGTGCAGGAATGGGCTCCTATAATTCACCCCTCCACTTT. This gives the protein CAWSAGMGSYNSPLHF.

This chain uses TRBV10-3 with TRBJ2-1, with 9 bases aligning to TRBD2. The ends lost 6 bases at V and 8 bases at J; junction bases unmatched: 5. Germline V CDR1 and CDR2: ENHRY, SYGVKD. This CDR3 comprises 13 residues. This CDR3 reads CAIRGGLADEQFF. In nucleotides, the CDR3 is TGTGCCATCAGGGGGGGACTAGCCGATGAGCAGTTCTTC.

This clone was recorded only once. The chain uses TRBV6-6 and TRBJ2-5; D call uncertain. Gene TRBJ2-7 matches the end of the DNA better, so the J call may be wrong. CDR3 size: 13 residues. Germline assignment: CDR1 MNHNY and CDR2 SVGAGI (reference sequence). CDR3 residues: CASSYSNENEQYF. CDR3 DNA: TGTGCCAGCAGTTACTCGAATGAAAACGAGCAGTACTTC.

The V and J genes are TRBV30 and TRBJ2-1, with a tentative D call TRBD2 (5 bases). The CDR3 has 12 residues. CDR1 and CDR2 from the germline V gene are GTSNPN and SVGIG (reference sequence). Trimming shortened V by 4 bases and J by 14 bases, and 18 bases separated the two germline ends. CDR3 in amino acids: CAWTTGLQIKFF. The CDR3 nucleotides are TGTGCCTGGACAACGGGGTTACAGATAAAGTTCTTC.

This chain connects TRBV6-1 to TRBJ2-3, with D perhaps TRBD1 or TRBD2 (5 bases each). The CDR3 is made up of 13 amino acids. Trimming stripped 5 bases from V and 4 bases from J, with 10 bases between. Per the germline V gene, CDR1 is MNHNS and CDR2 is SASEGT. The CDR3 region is CASSHGGADTQYF. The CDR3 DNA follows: TGTGCCAGCAGTCATGGGGGAGCAGATACGCAGTATTTT.

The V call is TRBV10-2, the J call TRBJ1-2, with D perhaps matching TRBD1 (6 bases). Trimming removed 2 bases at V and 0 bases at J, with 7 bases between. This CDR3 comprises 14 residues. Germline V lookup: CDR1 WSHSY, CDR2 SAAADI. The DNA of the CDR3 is TGCGCCAGCAGTGAGGCAGGGGCTAACTATGGCTACACCTTC. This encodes CASSEAGANYGYTF.

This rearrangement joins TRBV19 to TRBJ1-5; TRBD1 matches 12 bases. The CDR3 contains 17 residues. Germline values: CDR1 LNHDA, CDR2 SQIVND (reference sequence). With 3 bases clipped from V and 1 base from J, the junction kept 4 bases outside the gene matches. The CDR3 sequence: CASSIGTGGESNQPQHF. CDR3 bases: TGTGCCAGTAGTATCGGGACAGGGGGCGAAAGCAATCAGCCCCAGCATTTT.

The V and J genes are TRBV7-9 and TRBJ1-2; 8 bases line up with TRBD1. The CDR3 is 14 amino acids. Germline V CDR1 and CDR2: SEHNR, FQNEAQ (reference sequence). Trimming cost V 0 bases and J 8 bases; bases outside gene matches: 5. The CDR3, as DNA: TGTGCCAGCAGCTTAGCGCCGACAGGGGTCGGCTACACCTTC. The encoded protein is CASSLAPTGVGYTF.

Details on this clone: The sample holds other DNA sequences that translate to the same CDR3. The DNA for the CDR3 is TGTGCCAGCAGTTACGCAGGGGGGAACACTGAAGCTTTCTTT. The encoded protein is CASSYAGGNTEAFF. The chain couples TRBV6-6 to TRBJ1-1; 7 bases fit TRBD1. The length of the CDR3 is 14 residues. Trimming cost V 2 bases and J 1 base; bases outside gene matches: 1. The V gene's germline CDR1 is MNHNY and CDR2 SVGAGI (reference sequence).

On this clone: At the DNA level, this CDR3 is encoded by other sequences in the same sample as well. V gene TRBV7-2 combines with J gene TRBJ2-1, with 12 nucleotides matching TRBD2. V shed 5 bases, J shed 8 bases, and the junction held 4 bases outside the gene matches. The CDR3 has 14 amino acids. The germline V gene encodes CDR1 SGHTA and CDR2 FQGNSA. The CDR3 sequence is CASSEGLAGHEQFF. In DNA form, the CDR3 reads TGTGCCAGCAGCGAAGGACTAGCGGGACATGAGCAGTTCTTC.

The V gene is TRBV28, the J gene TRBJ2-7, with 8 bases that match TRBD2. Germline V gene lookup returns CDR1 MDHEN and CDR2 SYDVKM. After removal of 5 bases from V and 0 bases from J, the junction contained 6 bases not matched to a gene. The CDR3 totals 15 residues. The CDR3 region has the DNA TGTGCCAGCAGTGGGCGGGGGGACCTCTCCTACGAGCAGTACTTC. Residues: CASSGRGDLSYEQYF.

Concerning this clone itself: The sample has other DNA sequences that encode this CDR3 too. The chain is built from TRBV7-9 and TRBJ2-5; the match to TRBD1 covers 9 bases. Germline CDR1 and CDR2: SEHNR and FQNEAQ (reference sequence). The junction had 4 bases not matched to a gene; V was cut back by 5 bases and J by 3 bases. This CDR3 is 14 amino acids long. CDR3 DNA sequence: TGTGCCAGCAGCCACGGGACAGGGAAAGAGACCCAGTACTTC. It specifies CASSHGTGKETQYF.

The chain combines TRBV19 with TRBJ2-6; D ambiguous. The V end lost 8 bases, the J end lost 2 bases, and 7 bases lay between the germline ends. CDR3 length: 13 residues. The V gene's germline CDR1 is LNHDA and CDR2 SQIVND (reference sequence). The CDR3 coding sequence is TGTGCCAGTCGGACGGCTGGGGCCAACGTCCTGACTTTC. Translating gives CASRTAGANVLTF.

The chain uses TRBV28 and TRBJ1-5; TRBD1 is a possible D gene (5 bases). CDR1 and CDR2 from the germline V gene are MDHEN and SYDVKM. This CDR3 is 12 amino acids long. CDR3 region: CAGGADNQPQHF. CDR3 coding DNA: TGTGCTGGAGGGGCCGACAATCAGCCCCAGCATTTT.

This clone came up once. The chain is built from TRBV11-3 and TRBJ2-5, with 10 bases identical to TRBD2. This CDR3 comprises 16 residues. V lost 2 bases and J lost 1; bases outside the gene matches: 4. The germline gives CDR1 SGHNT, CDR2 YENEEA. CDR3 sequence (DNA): TGTGCCAGCAGCTTACGTGCTAGCGGGGGCCAAGAGACCCAGTACTTC. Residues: CASSLRASGGQETQYF. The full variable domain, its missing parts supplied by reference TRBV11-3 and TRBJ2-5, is EAGVVQSPRYKIIEKKQPVAFWCNPISGHNTLYWYLQNLGQGPELLIRYENEEAVDDSQLPKDRFSAERLKGVDSTLKIQPAELGDSAVYLCASSLRASGGQETQYFGPGTRLLVL.

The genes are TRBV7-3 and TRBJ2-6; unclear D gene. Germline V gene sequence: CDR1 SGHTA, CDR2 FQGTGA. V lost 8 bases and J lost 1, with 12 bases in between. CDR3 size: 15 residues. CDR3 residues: CASGHSGSGANVLTF. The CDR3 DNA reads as TGTGCCAGCGGGCACTCAGGATCTGGGGCCAACGTCCTGACTTTC.

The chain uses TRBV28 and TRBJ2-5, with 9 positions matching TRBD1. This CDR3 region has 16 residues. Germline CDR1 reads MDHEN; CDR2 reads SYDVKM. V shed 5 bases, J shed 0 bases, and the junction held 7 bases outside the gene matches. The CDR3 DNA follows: TGTGCCAGCAGTCATGGACAGGGGTGGTACCAAGAGACCCAGTACTTC. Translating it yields CASSHGQGWYQETQYF.

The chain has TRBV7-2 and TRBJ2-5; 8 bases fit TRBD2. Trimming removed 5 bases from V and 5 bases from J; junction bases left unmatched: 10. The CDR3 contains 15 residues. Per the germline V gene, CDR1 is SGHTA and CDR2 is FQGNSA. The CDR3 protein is CASSADPGLVETQYF. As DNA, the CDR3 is TGTGCCAGCAGCGCTGACCCGGGACTAGTGGAGACCCAGTACTTC.

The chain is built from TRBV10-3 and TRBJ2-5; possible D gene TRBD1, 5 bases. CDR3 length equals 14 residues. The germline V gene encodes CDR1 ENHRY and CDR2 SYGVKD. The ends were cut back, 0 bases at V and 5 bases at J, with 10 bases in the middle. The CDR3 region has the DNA TGTGCCATCAGTGAGTCGGGCAGGGTGGAGACCCAGTACTTC. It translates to CAISESGRVETQYF.

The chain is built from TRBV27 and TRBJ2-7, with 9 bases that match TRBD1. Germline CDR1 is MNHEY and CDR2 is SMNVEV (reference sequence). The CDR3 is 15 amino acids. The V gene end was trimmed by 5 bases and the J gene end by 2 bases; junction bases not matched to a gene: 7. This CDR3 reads CASSKTGTGTYEQYF. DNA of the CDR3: TGTGCCAGCAGTAAAACCGGGACAGGGACCTACGAGCAGTACTTC.

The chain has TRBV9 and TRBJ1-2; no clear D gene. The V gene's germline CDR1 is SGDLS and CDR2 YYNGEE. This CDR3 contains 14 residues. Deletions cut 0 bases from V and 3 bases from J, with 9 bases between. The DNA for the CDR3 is TGTGCCAGCAGCGTAGGGGCCCGGGACTATGGCTACACCTTC. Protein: CASSVGARDYGYTF.

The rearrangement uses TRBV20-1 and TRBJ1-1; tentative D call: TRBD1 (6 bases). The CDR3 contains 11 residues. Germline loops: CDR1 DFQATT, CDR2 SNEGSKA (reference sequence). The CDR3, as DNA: TGCGGTTGGGACAAAGGCCCTGAAGCTTTCTTT. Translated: CGWDKGPEAFF.

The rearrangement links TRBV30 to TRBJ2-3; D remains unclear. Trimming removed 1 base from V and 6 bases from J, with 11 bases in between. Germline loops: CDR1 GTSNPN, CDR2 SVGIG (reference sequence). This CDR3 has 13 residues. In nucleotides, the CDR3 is TGTGCCTGGAGTGCCCTAACTCGGGATACGCAGTATTTT. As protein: CAWSALTRDTQYF.

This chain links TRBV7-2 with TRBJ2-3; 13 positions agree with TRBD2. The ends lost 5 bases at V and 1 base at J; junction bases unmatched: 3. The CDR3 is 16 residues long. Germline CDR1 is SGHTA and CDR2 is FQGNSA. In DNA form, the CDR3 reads TGTGCCAGCAGCGGGACTAGCGGGACCCGCACAGATACGCAGTATTTT. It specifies CASSGTSGTRTDTQYF.

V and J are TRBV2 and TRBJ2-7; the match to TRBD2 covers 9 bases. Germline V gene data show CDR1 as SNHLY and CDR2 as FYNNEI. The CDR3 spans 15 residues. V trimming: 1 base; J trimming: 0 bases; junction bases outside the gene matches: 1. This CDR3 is CASSEEGLASYEQYF. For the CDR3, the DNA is TGTGCCAGCAGTGAAGAGGGACTAGCCTCCTACGAGCAGTACTTC.

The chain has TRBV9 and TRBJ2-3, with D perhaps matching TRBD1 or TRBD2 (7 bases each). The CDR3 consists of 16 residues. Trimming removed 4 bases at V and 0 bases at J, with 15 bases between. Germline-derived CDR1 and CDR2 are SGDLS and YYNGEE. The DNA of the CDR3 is TGTGCCAGCAGCCTCGCAGGGGGGGAGAGCACAGATACGCAGTATTTT. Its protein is CASSLAGGESTDTQYF.

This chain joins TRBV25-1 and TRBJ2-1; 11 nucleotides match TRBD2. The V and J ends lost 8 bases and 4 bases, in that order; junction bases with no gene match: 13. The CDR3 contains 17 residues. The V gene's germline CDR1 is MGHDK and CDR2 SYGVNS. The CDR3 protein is CASGASSGTSGYNEQFF. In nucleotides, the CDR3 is TGTGCCAGCGGAGCCTCCTCCGGGACTAGCGGTTACAATGAGCAGTTCTTC.

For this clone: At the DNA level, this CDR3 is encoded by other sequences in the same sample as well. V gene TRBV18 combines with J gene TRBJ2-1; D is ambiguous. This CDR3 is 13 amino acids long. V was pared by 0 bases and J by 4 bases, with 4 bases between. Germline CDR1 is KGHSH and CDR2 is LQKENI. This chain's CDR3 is CASSPPRYNEQFF. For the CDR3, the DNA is TGTGCCAGCTCACCACCCCGTTACAATGAGCAGTTCTTC.